This T cell receptor beta chain was captured by sequencing in a study of identical twins. Regarding the study as a whole: The degree of excess twin sharing was weaker in beta out-of-frame sequences.

Template switching supplied a universal primer site; unique molecular identifiers were carried on the cDNA. In TCRdb, the 5' RACE reads were re-called with MiXCR into one record per CDR3 protein. The profile covers approximately 550,000 distinct CDR3 sequences, with approximately 20% appearing a single time and approximately 0.52% taken by the ten largest. Healthy Caucasians made up all donors. CDR1 and CDR2 from the germline V gene are SGHRS and YFSETQ. Trimming pared 6 bases from V and 4 bases from J, leaving 16 bases between. The CDR3 is 15 residues long. Note on this clonotype: Its antigen is undetermined.

These data were also filed under a second study, of yellow fever vaccine responses in identical twins.

The chain couples TRBV5-1 to TRBJ2-2; D might be TRBD1 or TRBD2, each matching 5 bases. This TCR was recovered from a woman between 18 and 29 years old in good health. Material for sequencing was CD4+ T cells sorted from blood. The CDR3 DNA follows: TGCGCCAGCACTCCGATTGGGGGAAGCACCGGGGAGCTGTTTTTT. The encoded protein is CASTPIGGSTGELFF. Variable domain in full (rest from reference TRBV5-1 and TRBJ2-2): KAGVTQTPRYLIKTRGQQVTLSCSPISGHRSVSWYQQTPGQGLQFLFEYFSETQRNKGNFPGRFSGRQFSNSRSEMNVSTLELGDSALYLCASTPIGGSTGELFFGEGSRLTVL.